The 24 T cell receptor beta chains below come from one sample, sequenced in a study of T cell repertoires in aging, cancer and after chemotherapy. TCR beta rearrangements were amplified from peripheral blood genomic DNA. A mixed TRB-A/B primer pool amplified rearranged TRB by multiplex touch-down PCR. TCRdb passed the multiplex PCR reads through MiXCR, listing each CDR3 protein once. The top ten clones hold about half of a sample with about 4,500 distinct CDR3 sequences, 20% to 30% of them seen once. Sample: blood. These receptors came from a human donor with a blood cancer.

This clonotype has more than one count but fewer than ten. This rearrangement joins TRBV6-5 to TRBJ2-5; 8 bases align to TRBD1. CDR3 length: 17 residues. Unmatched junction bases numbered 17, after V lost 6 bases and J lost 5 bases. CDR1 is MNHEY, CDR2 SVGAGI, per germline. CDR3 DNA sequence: TGTGCCAGCAGCGCATGGCCCAGCACAGGGGGGAAGGAGACCCAGTACTTC. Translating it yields CASSAWPSTGGKETQYF.

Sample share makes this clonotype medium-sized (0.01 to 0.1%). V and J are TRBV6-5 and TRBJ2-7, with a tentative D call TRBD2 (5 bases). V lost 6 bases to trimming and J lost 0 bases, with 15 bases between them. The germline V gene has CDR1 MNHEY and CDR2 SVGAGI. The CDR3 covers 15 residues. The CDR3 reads CASSPWGDFSYEQYF. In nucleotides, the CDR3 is TGTGCCAGCAGCCCGTGGGGAGACTTCTCCTACGAGCAGTACTTC.

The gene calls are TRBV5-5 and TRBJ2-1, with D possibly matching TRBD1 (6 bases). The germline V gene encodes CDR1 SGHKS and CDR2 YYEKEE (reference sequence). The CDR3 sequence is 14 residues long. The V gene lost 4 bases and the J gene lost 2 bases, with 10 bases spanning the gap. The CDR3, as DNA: TGTGCCAGCAGCCCGGACAGCCCCTACAATGAGCAGTTCTTC. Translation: CASSPDSPYNEQFF.

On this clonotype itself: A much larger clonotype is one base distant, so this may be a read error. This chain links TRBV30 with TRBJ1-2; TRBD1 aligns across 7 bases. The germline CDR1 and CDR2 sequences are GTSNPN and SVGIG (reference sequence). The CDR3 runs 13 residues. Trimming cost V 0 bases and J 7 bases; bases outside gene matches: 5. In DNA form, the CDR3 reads TGTGCCTGGAGTGTTATACAGGGGTTTGGCTACACCTTC. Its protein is CAWSVIQGFGYTF. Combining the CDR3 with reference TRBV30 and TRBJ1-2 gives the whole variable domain SQTIHQWPATLVQPVGSPLSLECTVEGTSNPNLYWYRQAAGRGLQLLFYSVGIGQISSEVPQNLSASRPQDRQFILSSKKLLLSDSGFYLCAWSVIQGFGYTFGSGTRLTVV.

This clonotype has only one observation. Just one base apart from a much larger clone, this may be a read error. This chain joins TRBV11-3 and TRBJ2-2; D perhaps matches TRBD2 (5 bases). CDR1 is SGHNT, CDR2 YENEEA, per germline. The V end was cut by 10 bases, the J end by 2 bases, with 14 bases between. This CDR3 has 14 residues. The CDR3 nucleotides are TGTGCCACCACCGGGATTACAAACACCGGGGAGCTGTTTTTT. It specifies CATTGITNTGELFF.

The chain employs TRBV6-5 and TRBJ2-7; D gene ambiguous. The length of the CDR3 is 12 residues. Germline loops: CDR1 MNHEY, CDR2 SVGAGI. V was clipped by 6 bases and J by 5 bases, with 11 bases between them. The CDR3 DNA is TGTGCCAGCAGGTCACTTGACCACGAGCAGTACTTC. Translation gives CASRSLDHEQYF.

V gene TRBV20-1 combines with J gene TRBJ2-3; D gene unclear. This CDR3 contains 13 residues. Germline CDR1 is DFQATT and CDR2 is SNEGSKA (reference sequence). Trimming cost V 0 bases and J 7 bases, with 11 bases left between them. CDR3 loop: CSARDPAANTQYF. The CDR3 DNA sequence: TGCAGTGCTAGAGATCCCGCAGCAAATACGCAGTATTTT.

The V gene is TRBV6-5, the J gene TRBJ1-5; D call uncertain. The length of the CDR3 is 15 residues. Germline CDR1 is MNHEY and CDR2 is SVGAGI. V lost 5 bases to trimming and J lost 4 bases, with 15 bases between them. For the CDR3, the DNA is TGTGCCAGCAGTCGGCTCCCCGAGGGTAATCAGCCCCAGCATTTT. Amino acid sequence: CASSRLPEGNQPQHF.

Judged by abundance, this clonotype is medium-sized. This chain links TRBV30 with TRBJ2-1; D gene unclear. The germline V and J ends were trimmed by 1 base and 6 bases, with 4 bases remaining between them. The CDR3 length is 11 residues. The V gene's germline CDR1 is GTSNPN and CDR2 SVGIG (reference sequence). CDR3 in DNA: TGTGCCTGGAGTGGAACCAATGAGCAGTTCTTC. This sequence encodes CAWSGTNEQFF.

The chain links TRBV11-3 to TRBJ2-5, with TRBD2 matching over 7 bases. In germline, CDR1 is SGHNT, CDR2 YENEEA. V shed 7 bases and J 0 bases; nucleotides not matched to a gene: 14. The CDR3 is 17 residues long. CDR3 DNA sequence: TGTGCCAGCACCACCCCGGGGGGAAGTGGGGACCAAGAGACCCAGTACTTC. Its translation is CASTTPGGSGDQETQYF.

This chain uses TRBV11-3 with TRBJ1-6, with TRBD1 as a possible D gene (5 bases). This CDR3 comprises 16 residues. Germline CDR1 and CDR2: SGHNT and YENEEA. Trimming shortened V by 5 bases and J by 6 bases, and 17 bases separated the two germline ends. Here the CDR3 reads CASSPTAQARNSPLHF. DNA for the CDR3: TGTGCCAGCAGCCCGACGGCACAGGCCCGTAATTCACCCCTCCACTTT.

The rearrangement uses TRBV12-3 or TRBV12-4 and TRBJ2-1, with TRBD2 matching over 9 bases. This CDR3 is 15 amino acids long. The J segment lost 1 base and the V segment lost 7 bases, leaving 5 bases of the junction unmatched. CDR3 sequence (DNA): TGTGCCAGCAACTTAGCGGGAGCTTCCTACAATGAGCAGTTCTTC. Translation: CASNLAGASYNEQFF.

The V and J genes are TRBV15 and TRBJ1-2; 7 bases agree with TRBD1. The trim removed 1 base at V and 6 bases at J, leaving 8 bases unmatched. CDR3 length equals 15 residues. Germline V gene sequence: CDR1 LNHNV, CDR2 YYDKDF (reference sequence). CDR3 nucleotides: TGTGCCACCAGCAGAGGAAAAACAGGGGTCCATGGCTACACCTTC. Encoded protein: CATSRGKTGVHGYTF.

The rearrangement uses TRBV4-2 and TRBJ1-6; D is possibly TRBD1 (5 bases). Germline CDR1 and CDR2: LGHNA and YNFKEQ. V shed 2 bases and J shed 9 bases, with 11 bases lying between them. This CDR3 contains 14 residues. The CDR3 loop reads CASSQWVQGSPLHF. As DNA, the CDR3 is TGTGCCAGCAGCCAATGGGTGCAGGGTTCACCCCTCCACTTT.

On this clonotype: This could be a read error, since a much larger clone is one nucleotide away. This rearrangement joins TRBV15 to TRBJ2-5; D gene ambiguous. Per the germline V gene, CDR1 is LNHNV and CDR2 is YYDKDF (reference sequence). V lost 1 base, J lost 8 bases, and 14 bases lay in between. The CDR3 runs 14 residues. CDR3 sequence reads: CATSRGYSLETQYF. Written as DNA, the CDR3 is TGTGCCACCAGCAGAGGGTACAGTTTAGAAACCCAGTACTTC.

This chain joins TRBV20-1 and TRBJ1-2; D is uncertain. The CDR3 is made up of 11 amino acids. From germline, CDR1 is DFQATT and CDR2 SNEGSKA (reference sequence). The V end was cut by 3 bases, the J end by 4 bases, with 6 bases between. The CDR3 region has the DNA TGCAGTGCTAGTTTAGGCTATGGCTACACCTTC. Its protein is CSASLGYGYTF.

The CDR3 here is CASSPESNRATNEKLFF. The CDR3 bases are TGTGCCAGCTCACCGGAGAGCAACAGGGCAACTAATGAAAAACTGTTTTTT. The V and J genes are TRBV18 and TRBJ1-4; a possible D gene is TRBD1 (6 bases). Germline-derived CDR1 and CDR2 are KGHSH and LQKENI. Trimming cost V 3 bases and J 0 bases, with 14 bases left between them. This CDR3 contains 17 residues.

In nucleotides, the CDR3 is TGTGCCAGCAGTTCTCGAATTGGACAGGGGAGGACCTACGAGCAGTACTTC. Translated, it gives CASSSRIGQGRTYEQYF. This chain connects TRBV27 to TRBJ2-7; 9 nucleotides agree with TRBD1. The CDR3 is made up of 17 amino acids. CDR1 MNHEY and CDR2 SMNVEV come from the germline V gene (reference sequence). V dropped 4 bases and J dropped 2; count of bases not matched to a gene: 12.

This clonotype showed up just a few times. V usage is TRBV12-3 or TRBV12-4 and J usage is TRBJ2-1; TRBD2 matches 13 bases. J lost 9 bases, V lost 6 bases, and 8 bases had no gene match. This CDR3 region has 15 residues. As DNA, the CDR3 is TGTGCCAGCAGCCGTGGTACTAGCGGGAGGGGTGAGCAGTTCTTC. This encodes CASSRGTSGRGEQFF.

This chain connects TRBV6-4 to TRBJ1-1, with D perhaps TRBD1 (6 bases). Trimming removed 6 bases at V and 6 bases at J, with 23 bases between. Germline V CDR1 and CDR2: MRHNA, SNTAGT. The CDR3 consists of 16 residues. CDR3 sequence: CASSPLGGRGSPEAFF. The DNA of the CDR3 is TGTGCCAGCAGCCCACTAGGGGGGCGCGGGTCCCCTGAAGCTTTCTTT.

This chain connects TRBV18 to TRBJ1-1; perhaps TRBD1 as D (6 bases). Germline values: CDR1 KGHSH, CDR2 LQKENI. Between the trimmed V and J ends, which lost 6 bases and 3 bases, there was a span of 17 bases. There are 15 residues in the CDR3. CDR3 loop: CASSDFGGRYTEAFF. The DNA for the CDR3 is TGTGCCAGCTCCGACTTTGGGGGCAGGTACACTGAAGCTTTCTTT.

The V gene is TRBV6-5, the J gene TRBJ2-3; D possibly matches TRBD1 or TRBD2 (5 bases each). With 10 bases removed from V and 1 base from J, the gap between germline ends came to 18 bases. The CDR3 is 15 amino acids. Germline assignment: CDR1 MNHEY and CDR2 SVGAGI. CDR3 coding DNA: TGTGCCACCACTTCGGGACCGGCGGGCACAGATACGCAGTATTTT. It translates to CATTSGPAGTDTQYF.

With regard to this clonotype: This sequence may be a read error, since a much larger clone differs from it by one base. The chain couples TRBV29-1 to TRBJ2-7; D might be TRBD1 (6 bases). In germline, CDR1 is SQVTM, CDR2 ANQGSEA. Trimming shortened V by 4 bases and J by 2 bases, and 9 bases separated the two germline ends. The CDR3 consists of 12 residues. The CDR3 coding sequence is TGCAGCGTTGGGGACAAGACCTACGAGCAGTACTTC. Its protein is CSVGDKTYEQYF.

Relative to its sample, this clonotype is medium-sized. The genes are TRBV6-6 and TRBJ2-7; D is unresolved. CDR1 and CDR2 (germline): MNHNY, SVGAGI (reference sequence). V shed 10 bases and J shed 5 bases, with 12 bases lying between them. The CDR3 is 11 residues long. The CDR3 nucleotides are TGTGCCACCAGCCTTTCGAACGAGCAGTACTTC. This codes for CATSLSNEQYF.